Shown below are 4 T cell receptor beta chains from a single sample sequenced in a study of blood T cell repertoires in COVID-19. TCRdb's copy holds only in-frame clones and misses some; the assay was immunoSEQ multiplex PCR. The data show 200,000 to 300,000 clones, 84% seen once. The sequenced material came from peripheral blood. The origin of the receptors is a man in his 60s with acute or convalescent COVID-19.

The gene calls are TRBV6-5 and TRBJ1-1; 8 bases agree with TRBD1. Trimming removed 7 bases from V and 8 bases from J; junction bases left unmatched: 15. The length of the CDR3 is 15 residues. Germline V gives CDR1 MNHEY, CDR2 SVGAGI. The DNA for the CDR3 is TGTGCCAGCAACCCGGGACAGGATGGCCTCCGGGAAGCTTTCTTT. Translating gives CASNPGQDGLREAFF.

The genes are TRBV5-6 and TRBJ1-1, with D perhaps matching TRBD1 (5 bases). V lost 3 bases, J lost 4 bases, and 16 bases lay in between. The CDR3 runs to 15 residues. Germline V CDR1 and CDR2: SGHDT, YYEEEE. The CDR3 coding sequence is TGTGCCAGCAGCTCGGGGGGGACTCTAGGCACTGAAGCTTTCTTT. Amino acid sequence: CASSSGGTLGTEAFF. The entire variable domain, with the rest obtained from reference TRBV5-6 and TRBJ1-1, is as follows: DAGVTQSPTHLIKTRGQQVTLRCSPKSGHDTVSWYQQALGQGPQFIFQYYEEEERQRGNFPDRFSGHQFPNYSSELNVNALLLGDSALYLCASSSGGTLGTEAFFGQGTRLTVV.

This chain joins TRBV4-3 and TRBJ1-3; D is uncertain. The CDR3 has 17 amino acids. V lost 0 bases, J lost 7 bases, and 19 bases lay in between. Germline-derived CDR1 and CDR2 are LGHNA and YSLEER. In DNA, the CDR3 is TGCGCCAGCAGCCAAGAAGGTAGGACCCATCGGAGGAACACCATATATTTT. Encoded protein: CASSQEGRTHRRNTIYF.

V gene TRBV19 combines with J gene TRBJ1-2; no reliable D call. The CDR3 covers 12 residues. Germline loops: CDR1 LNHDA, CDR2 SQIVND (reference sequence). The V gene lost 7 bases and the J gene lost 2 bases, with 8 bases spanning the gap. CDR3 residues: CASTYSNYGYTF. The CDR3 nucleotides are TGTGCCAGTACCTATTCGAACTATGGCTACACCTTC.